The source of this T cell receptor beta chain is a study of cytomegalovirus exposure and HLA in healthy donors. Study conclusions and caveats: Sequencing likely produced, as an artifact, a cluster of highly shared sequence variants. Accurate HLA-A and HLA-B prediction from TCR beta sequences was reported for most subjects. DRB1 showed the most TCR associations and HLA-C the fewest in a later analysis, as rates varied by HLA locus. Among the most significant clusters, several appeared linked to common viral pathogens in a later analysis.

J lost 1 base, V lost 1 base, and 6 bases had no gene match. Per the germline V gene, CDR1 is SGHAT and CDR2 is FQNNGV. CDR3 length: 17 residues. The PCR was carried out with 60 Vbeta primers and 13 Jbeta primers. Profiling relied on immunoSEQ multiplex PCR, and the TCRdb table lists in-frame clones only, not all of them. Among about 160,000 clones listed, about four fifths were seen once. A word on this clone: Its antigen is currently unknown.

The chain couples TRBV11-2 to TRBJ2-1; the match to TRBD2 covers 8 bases. The source material was PBMCs. The receptor was isolated from a young man in good health and CMV-seronegative. The CDR3 here is CASSLVAGLGSYNEQFF. The CDR3 DNA is TGTGCCAGCAGCTTAGTAGCGGGACTAGGATCCTACAATGAGCAGTTCTTC.